A selection of T cell receptor beta chains follows, all from one sample in a study of cytomegalovirus exposure and HLA in healthy donors. The data were produced by immunoSEQ multiplex PCR, yet TCRdb's version contains in-frame clones alone and is incomplete. The sample holds 150,000 to 160,000 clones; about 86% are singletons and the top ten take approximately 2%. Input material: PBMCs. Receptor source: a human donor in good health. Both conserved end residues are part of each CDR3. D genes are given only for firm matches. The size entry is marked missing in some rows and otherwise reads once, few, many or a size class.

J gene,clone size,D gene,V gene,CDR3 DNA,CDR3 protein
TRBJ2-2,.,TRBD1,TRBV6-5,TGTGCCAGCAGTCGACAGGGGTGGGCCGGGGAGCTGTTTTTT,CASSRQGWAGELFF
TRBJ1-2,.,TRBD1,TRBV5-6,TGTGCCAGCAGTCCGGGACAGACTAACTATGGCTACACCTTC,CASSPGQTNYGYTF
TRBJ1-1,.,.,TRBV20-1,TGCAGTGCTGAACAGGGCACTGAAGCTTTCTTT,CSAEQGTEAFF
TRBJ1-1,.,TRBD1,TRBV25-1,TGTGCCAGCAGTGAATTGACAGGGTGGAACACTGAAGCTTTCTTT,CASSELTGWNTEAFF
TRBJ1-2,.,.,TRBV7-9,TGTGCCAGCAGCTTATCCCCGGGTAACTATGGCTACACCTTC,CASSLSPGNYGYTF
TRBJ2-3,.,TRBD1,TRBV6-5,TGTGCCAGCAGTTACGGGGACAGAAGCACAGATACGCAGTATTTT,CASSYGDRSTDTQYF
TRBJ1-1,once,.,TRBV5-8,TGTGCCAGCAGCTTGTATTACGGGAACACTGAAGCTTTCTTT,CASSLYYGNTEAFF
TRBJ2-5,.,TRBD2,TRBV5-1,TGCGCCAGCAGCTTGGGTCCCACCGGGGGGGAAGAGACCCAGTACTTC,CASSLGPTGGEETQYF
TRBJ1-1,.,.,TRBV29-1,TGCAGCGTCCACAGTTACATGAACACTGAAGCTTTCTTT,CSVHSYMNTEAFF
TRBJ2-7,.,TRBD1,TRBV7-2,TGTGCCAGCACCCTAACAGGGGGCGTTTCGTCCTACGAGCAGTACTTC,CASTLTGGVSSYEQYF
TRBJ2-2,.,.,TRBV9,TGTGCCAGCAGCGTAGCTTCGGAGGGGTTCACCGGGGAGCTGTTTTTT,CASSVASEGFTGELFF
TRBJ2-7,.,TRBD2,TRBV2,TGTGCCAAGGGACTAGCGGGAGGCAGCTCCTACGAGCAGTACTTC,CAKGLAGGSSYEQYF
TRBJ1-6,.,.,TRBV18,TGTGCCAGCTCACCACTGGACTACGGGGTAGGATCACCCCTCCACTTT,CASSPLDYGVGSPLHF
TRBJ2-5,.,TRBD1,TRBV25-1,TGTGCCAGCAGTGAATTTAAGGACAGGGGATCACAAGAGACCCAGTACTTC,CASSEFKDRGSQETQYF
TRBJ1-2,.,TRBD1,TRBV28,TGTGCCAGCACCGGACCGGGACAGGGGGCTTTTGGCTACACCTTC,CASTGPGQGAFGYTF
TRBJ1-1,.,.,TRBV28,TGTGCCAGCAGTTGGGGCAGGGCGGACACTGAAGCTTTCTTT,CASSWGRADTEAFF
TRBJ2-1,.,TRBD2,TRBV10-3,TGTGCCATCAGTGACAGTAGCGGGGGAGCCTCCTACAATGAGCAGTTCTTC,CAISDSSGGASYNEQFF
TRBJ2-3,.,TRBD2,TRBV15,TGTGCCACCAGCAGAGGTCTACTAGCGGGGGGCACAGATACGCAGTATTTT,CATSRGLLAGGTDTQYF
TRBJ2-2,.,.,TRBV5-1,TGCGCCAGCAGCTTCCGAGGCGGGGAGCTGTTTTTT,CASSFRGGELFF
TRBJ2-5,once,.,TRBV7-9,TGTGCCAGCAGCTTAGATCCCCCTTCTCAGTACTTC,CASSLDPPSQYF
TRBJ2-6,.,.,TRBV27,TGTGCCAGCAGCTCACAGGGTTCTGGGGCCAACGTCCTGACTTTC,CASSSQGSGANVLTF
TRBJ1-2,.,.,TRBV6-5,TGTGCCAGCAGTTACTCCTCTTTGTCCTATGGCTACACCTTC,CASSYSSLSYGYTF
TRBJ1-4,.,TRBD1,TRBV5-1,TGCGCCAGCAGCATGCGCCCAGGGGGTGGAGGTGAAAAACTGTTTTTT,CASSMRPGGGGEKLFF
TRBJ1-4,.,TRBD1,TRBV10-1,TGCGCCTCTCGAGGGGTCAGGGGGCGTTATGAAAAACTGTTTTTT,CASRGVRGRYEKLFF
TRBJ2-5,.,TRBD1,TRBV7-9,TGTGCCAGCAGCTCCCCCCAGGGGGTTGAGACCCAGTACTTC,CASSSPQGVETQYF
TRBJ1-1,.,TRBD1,TRBV30,TGTGCCTGGAGTCTAGGACAGGCCGATGAAGCTTTCTTT,CAWSLGQADEAFF
TRBJ2-1,.,.,TRBV6-5,TGTGCCAGCAGTTACTCCGAAGTTAGCAATGAGCAGTTCTTC,CASSYSEVSNEQFF
TRBJ1-5,.,TRBD1,TRBV6-1,TGTGCCAGCAGTGCGCCTACAGGGGCCCTAAATCAGCCCCAGCATTTT,CASSAPTGALNQPQHF
TRBJ2-7,.,.,TRBV2,TGTGCCAGCAGAGCGGACTCCTACGAGCAGTACTTC,CASRADSYEQYF
TRBJ1-1,.,.,TRBV6-5,TGTGCCAGCAGCCGACAGCGACGTTTCAACACTGAAGCTTTCTTT,CASSRQRRFNTEAFF
TRBJ2-3,.,TRBD2,TRBV11-3,TGTGCCAGCAGCTTAGGCCGGGGGGGAACAGATACGCAGTATTTT,CASSLGRGGTDTQYF
TRBJ2-5,.,.,TRBV20-1,TGCAGTCCCTCCTCGGAGACCCAGTACTTC,CSPSSETQYF
TRBJ1-4,.,TRBD1,TRBV7-9,TGTGCCAGCAGCGACCAGACAGGGGAAAACCGAAAACTGTTTTTT,CASSDQTGENRKLFF
TRBJ2-7,.,TRBD2,TRBV5-1,TGCGCCAGCAGCTTGGACGGGACTAGCGGGAGGGCCGATTCCTACGAGCAGTACTTC,CASSLDGTSGRADSYEQYF
TRBJ2-7,.,TRBD1,TRBV2,TGTGCCAGCAGCGCACCGTCCCCTGGACAGGGTGGCGACTACGAGCAGTACTTC,CASSAPSPGQGGDYEQYF
TRBJ2-1,.,TRBD1,TRBV5-1,TGCGCCAGCAGCTTGGGAGGGTGGACAGGAAATGAGCAGTTCTTC,CASSLGGWTGNEQFF
TRBJ2-5,.,.,TRBV4-1,TGCGCCAGCAGTCCCGGGACACCCCAGGAGACCCAGTACTTC,CASSPGTPQETQYF
TRBJ2-5,.,.,TRBV6-5,TGTGCCAGCAGCGAGACTCTGGGAGAGACCCAGTACTTC,CASSETLGETQYF
TRBJ2-7,.,.,TRBV9,TGTGCCAGCAGCGTAGGACACTCGAGCTCCTACGAGCAGTACTTC,CASSVGHSSSYEQYF
TRBJ2-7,.,TRBD2,TRBV7-2,TGTGCCAGCAGCAGACTAGCGGGCCGGAGATACGAGCAGTACTTC,CASSRLAGRRYEQYF
TRBJ2-7,.,TRBD1,TRBV6-5,TGTGCCAGCAGACTCCGGGACAGGGGACCCTACGAGCAGTACTTC,CASRLRDRGPYEQYF
TRBJ1-2,once,TRBD1,TRBV12-5,TGTGCTAGTGGTTTGGTTCCCCATACCGCGGACAGGGGCTATGGCTACACCTTC,CASGLVPHTADRGYGYTF
TRBJ2-3,.,TRBD2,TRBV19,TGTGCCAGTAGTATAGGGGGAGGGAGGAGCACAGATACGCAGTATTTT,CASSIGGGRSTDTQYF
TRBJ1-2,once,.,TRBV4-1,TGCGCCAGCAGCCAGGATAACAGGGAAACCTATGGCTACACCTTC,CASSQDNRETYGYTF
TRBJ2-3,.,TRBD2,TRBV29-1,TGCAGCGTTGGACTAGCGGGAGATACGCAGTATTTT,CSVGLAGDTQYF
TRBJ2-7,once,TRBD2,TRBV2,TGTGCCAGCAGCCCATGGACAAGCGGGAGCTCCTACGAGCAGTACTTC,CASSPWTSGSSYEQYF